This entry is about one T cell receptor (beta chain). The antigen is not known. This sample was included in a study of T cells in Graves' hyperthyroidism and ophthalmopathy. Study background: Peripheral blood samples were taken at initial diagnosis, prior to any treatment. Study outcomes and limitations: Stable hyperthyroidism was separated from ophthalmopathy by a model based on 13 V-J features.

Out of roughly 10 ml of fresh peripheral blood came the PBMCs. Amplification targeted TCR beta CDR3 regions from RNA transcripts. The study used the HTBI primer set for a first-round RT-PCR of the TCR CDR3. TCRdb re-derived calls from the multiplex PCR reads in MiXCR, one entry per CDR3 protein. The data hold some 510,000 distinct CDR3 sequences, with 20% to 25% observed a single time. CDR3 length: 12 amino acids. The V end lost 2 bases, the J end lost 4 bases, and 6 bases lay between the germline ends. Sample: blood. This clonotype was obtained from a man aged 18 to 30 with Graves' hyperthyroidism. The V and J genes are TRBV12-3 or TRBV12-4 and TRBJ2-7; D uncertain. The CDR3 sequence is CASSLNMYEQYF. The CDR3 DNA reads TGTGCCAGCAGTTTAAATATGTACGAGCAGTACTTC.